This TCR beta chain was documented in a study of CD8 T cells in Susac syndrome. The RNA, roughly 0.5 to 1 ug, was put through reverse transcription using random hexamers. Via MiXCR, TCRdb re-called the immunoSEQ multiplex PCR reads, giving one row per CDR3 protein. The sample contains a few hundred thousand distinct CDR3 sequences, approximately 95% of which appear only once. Germline loops: CDR1 MGHDK, CDR2 SYGVNS. There are 11 residues in the CDR3. V was trimmed by 7 bases and J by 5 bases, leaving 7 bases between them. The chain uses TRBV25-1 and TRBJ2-3; D ambiguous. This receptor was identified in a human donor with multiple sclerosis. Sequencing was performed on CD4+ T cells from PBMCs. The CDR3 DNA is TGTGCCAGCACGATCAAAGATACGCAGTATTTT. Amino acid sequence: CASTIKDTQYF.